This TCR beta chain was recovered during a study of control samples from healthy donors and cancer patients. V was trimmed by 3 bases and J by 2 bases, leaving 8 bases between them. CDR1 and CDR2 (germline): MDHEN, SYDVKM. The CDR3 is made up of 14 amino acids. The protocol was immunoSEQ multiplex PCR, while the TCRdb copy is restricted to in-frame clones and leaves out a portion. The sample gives approximately 110,000 clones, approximately 91% of which show up once; approximately 7.8% is in the top ten. The sample comprised blood. The origin of this receptor is a woman in her late teens or twenties in good health. The V gene is TRBV28, the J gene TRBJ1-3, with D uncertain. For the CDR3, the DNA is TGTGCCAGCAGTTTTCTAAGCGCTGGAAACACCATATATTTT. This gives the protein CASSFLSAGNTIYF.